This TCR beta chain was sequenced in a study of blood T cell repertoires in COVID-19. Between the trimmed V and J ends, which lost 7 bases and 1 base, there was a span of 9 bases. Germline values: CDR1 KGHDR, CDR2 SFDVKD. The CDR3 spans 13 residues. Profiled with immunoSEQ multiplex PCR; TCRdb holds only in-frame clones, not every one. The sample shows a few hundred thousand clones, about 84% of them seen only once. The specimen sequenced was peripheral blood. This clonotype originated in a man at least 80 years old with acute or convalescent COVID-19. The rearrangement joins TRBV24-1 to TRBJ1-1; no definite D call. DNA of the CDR3: TGTGCCACCAGCCATGAGGGGAACACTGAAGCTTTCTTT. Translating it yields CATSHEGNTEAFF.